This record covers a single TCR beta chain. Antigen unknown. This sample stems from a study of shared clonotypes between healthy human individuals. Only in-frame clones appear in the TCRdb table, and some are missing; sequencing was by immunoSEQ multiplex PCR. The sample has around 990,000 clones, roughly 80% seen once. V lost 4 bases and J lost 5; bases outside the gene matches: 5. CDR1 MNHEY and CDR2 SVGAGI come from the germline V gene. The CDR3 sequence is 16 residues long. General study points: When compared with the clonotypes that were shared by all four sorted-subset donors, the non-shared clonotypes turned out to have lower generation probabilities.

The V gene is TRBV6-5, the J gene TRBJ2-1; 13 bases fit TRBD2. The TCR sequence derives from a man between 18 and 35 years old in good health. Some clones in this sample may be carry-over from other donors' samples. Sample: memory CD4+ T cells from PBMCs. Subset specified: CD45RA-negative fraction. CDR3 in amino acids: CASSLSGTSGDNEQFF. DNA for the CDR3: TGTGCCAGCAGTTTATCCGGGACTAGCGGGGACAATGAGCAGTTCTTC.